These T cell receptor beta chains were read from a single sample in a study of T-cell memory formation after mild COVID-19. TCRdb re-derived calls from the 5' RACE reads in MiXCR, one entry per CDR3 protein. The repertoire holds some 300,000 distinct CDR3 sequences, with roughly 21% as singletons. The sequenced sample was PBMCs or a T cell subset sorted from them (not recorded which). These receptors were taken from a man aged 18 to 30 who had mild COVID-19 (a few samples of this study predate the infection). Cell type and time point are not known. CDR3s leave out the opening cysteine and the closing phenylalanine or tryptophan. Each record gives: D gene, J gene, V gene, CDR3 protein. A D gene is named only where the DNA matches it firmly.

D gene: -; J gene: TRBJ2-1; V gene: TRBV7-2; CDR3 protein: ASTLPSSSYNEQF
D gene: -; J gene: TRBJ2-1; V gene: TRBV4-1; CDR3 protein: ASSQDRGSLFSEQF
D gene: TRBD1; J gene: TRBJ2-1; V gene: TRBV5-1; CDR3 protein: ASSSRDRGYNEQF
D gene: -; J gene: TRBJ2-2; V gene: TRBV5-1; CDR3 protein: ASESQGSGTGELF
D gene: -; J gene: TRBJ1-1; V gene: TRBV4-1; CDR3 protein: ASRPTQNTEAF
D gene: -; J gene: TRBJ2-6; V gene: TRBV4-1; CDR3 protein: ASSQDHVRNVLT
D gene: -; J gene: TRBJ2-1; V gene: TRBV11-1; CDR3 protein: ASRKAAQNNEQF
D gene: -; J gene: TRBJ2-1; V gene: TRBV6-6; CDR3 protein: ASSKMALNEQF
D gene: -; J gene: TRBJ2-5; V gene: TRBV6-5; CDR3 protein: ASSYADSQY
D gene: TRBD1; J gene: TRBJ2-5; V gene: TRBV20-1; CDR3 protein: SASDRGRQETQY
D gene: TRBD1; J gene: TRBJ2-7; V gene: TRBV4-1; CDR3 protein: ASSQARTGFYEQY
D gene: -; J gene: TRBJ1-2; V gene: TRBV3-1; CDR3 protein: ASSPGTPTPPGENGYT
D gene: -; J gene: TRBJ1-4; V gene: TRBV20-1; CDR3 protein: SAQGPEEKLF
D gene: -; J gene: TRBJ2-2; V gene: TRBV29-1; CDR3 protein: SVIDPNTGELF
D gene: TRBD2; J gene: TRBJ2-3; V gene: TRBV28; CDR3 protein: ASSSAGGSSSTDTQY
D gene: -; J gene: TRBJ2-4; V gene: TRBV14; CDR3 protein: ASSLLGDPAKNIQY
D gene: -; J gene: TRBJ2-5; V gene: TRBV30; CDR3 protein: AWSIGGPETQY
D gene: TRBD2; J gene: TRBJ2-2; V gene: TRBV24-1; CDR3 protein: ASEAGVGGELF
D gene: -; J gene: TRBJ2-5; V gene: TRBV5-1; CDR3 protein: ASSHSRETQY
D gene: -; J gene: TRBJ1-6; V gene: TRBV20-1; CDR3 protein: SVHGGSSLH
D gene: -; J gene: TRBJ2-2; V gene: TRBV4-3; CDR3 protein: ASRQVRGGDTGELF
D gene: -; J gene: TRBJ2-1; V gene: TRBV2; CDR3 protein: ASSPWGRGNEQF
D gene: -; J gene: TRBJ1-5; V gene: TRBV12-3/TRBV12-4; CDR3 protein: ASSSIEVSGDYIQPQH
D gene: -; J gene: TRBJ1-6; V gene: TRBV7-9; CDR3 protein: ASSLTAIESPLH
D gene: -; J gene: TRBJ2-7; V gene: TRBV25-1; CDR3 protein: ASSEGGWYEQY
D gene: TRBD1; J gene: TRBJ2-1; V gene: TRBV18; CDR3 protein: ASSRDRGPPAQF
D gene: -; J gene: TRBJ1-6; V gene: TRBV20-1; CDR3 protein: SALHGGYNSPLH
D gene: -; J gene: TRBJ2-1; V gene: TRBV9; CDR3 protein: ASSGRGPGQNEQF
D gene: TRBD2; J gene: TRBJ2-1; V gene: TRBV5-1; CDR3 protein: ASSLGVAGGPHEQF
D gene: -; J gene: TRBJ1-6; V gene: TRBV4-3; CDR3 protein: ASRQERTLNSPLH